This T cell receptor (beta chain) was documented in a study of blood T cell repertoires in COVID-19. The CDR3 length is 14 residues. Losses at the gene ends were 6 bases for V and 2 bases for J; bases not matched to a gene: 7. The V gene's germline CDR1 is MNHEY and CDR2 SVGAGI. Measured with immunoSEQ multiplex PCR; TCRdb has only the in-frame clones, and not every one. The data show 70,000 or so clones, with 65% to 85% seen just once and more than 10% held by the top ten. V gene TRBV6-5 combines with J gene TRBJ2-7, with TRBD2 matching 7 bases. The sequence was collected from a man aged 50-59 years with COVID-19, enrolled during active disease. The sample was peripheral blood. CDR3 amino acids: CASSRREGPYEQYF. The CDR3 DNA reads TGTGCCAGCAGCCGCAGGGAGGGCCCCTACGAGCAGTACTTC.